This T cell receptor (beta chain) derives from a study of T cells after yellow fever vaccination. TCRdb re-called the 5' RACE reads with MiXCR, one entry per CDR3 protein. This table holds 500,000 to 650,000 distinct CDR3 sequences, over 9% found once. Deletions cut 6 bases from V and 0 bases from J, with 16 bases between. The CDR3 contains 16 residues. From germline, CDR1 is SNHLY and CDR2 FYNNEI. The chain couples TRBV2 to TRBJ2-3; the D gene is possibly TRBD1 (6 bases). The clonotype comes from a man in his thirties or forties who received the YFV17D yellow fever vaccine. This specimen was PBMCs, taken on the day of the yellow fever booster vaccination. The CDR3 nucleotides are TGTGCCAGCAGACCCAGGACAGCGTCTAGCACAGATACGCAGTATTTT. Translated: CASRPRTASSTDTQYF.